This is a list of T cell receptor beta chains from one sample in a study of cytotoxic CD8 clonotypes in ibrutinib-treated CLL. Some clones are missing from TCRdb's copy, which holds only in-frame ones; the method was immunoSEQ multiplex PCR. Here the sample spans approximately 330,000 clones, around four fifths being singletons. The material sequenced was PBMCs, taken before ibrutinib treatment. The origin of the receptors is a human donor with chronic lymphocytic leukemia. Both conserved end residues are part of each CDR3.

>TRBV29-1
CSVGGLAPPKSYNEQFF
>TRBV5-1
CASSLDAGQGMGYTF
>TRBV4-2
CASSQDYRAGQPQHF
>TRBV18
CASSPGTGGEAFF
>TRBV7-2
CASSLVSVGHTQYF
>TRBV4-1
CASSQDWLGARGYTF
>TRBV15
CATSSPGRAYEQYF
>TRBV25-1
CASSVVGNSVGGYTF
>TRBV28
CASSPQTGLGYGYTF
>TRBV9
CASSVENMGRYGYTF
>TRBV14
CASSQGVILAGGLDTQYF
>TRBV9
CASSAQQGYEQYF
>TRBV5-1
CASSPVKGTTDTQYF
>TRBV7-3
CASSLTGSPETQYF
>TRBV5-4
CASSLASVTRTGYGYTF
>TRBV30
CAWSVLAGKETGELFF
>TRBV6-1
CASSGAGGTGANVLTF
>TRBV10-1
CASSLSGSTYEQYF